Each of the 16 T cell receptor delta chains below was sequenced from the same sample in a study of delta chains in infants with herpesvirus infections (dated by TCRdb to 2021 to 2023). Library prep was done by RT-PCR. Sequenced on an Illumina MiSeq. To generate TCR cDNA, RNA from PBMC was reverse transcribed using SuperScript II together with primers specific for the gamma chain and the delta chain. TCRdb reprocessed the public data with the CATT caller; entries with the same nucleotide sequence were combined afterwards. The table for this sample lists about 1,500 delta-chain clones; around 32% of them were counted only once. Together, the top ten hold approximately 9% of the sample. The source material was peripheral blood, sampled at time point 1 of longitudinal follow-up. The receptors stem from a human donor who was a Ugandan infant, either HIV-exposed or HIV-unexposed (not recorded which).

In its sample, this clone ranks as medium-sized. CDR3 sequence (DNA): TGTGCCTGTGACAAAATACTGGGGGATACCTGGGACACCCGACAGATGTTTTTC. Translation: CACDKILGDTWDTRQMFF. The J gene is TRDJ3, the V gene TRDV2, with 11 nucleotides matching TRDD3. J was trimmed by 2 bases and V by 2 bases; bases with no gene match: 4. CDR1 is GEAIGNYY and CDR2 is EKD in the germline V gene. The CDR3 loop spans 18 amino acids.

This clone was counted a few times. It differs at one base from a far larger clone, so likely a read error. Other DNA variants within this sample encode the same CDR3. The CDR3 is CALGNTGGRLLGDKTDKLIF. CDR3 sequence (DNA): TGTGCTCTTGGGAACACCGGTGGTAGACTACTGGGGGATAAGACAGATAAACTCATCTTT. The chain couples TRDV1 to TRDJ1; 11 bases agree with TRDD3. The germline gives CDR1 TSWWSYY, CDR2 QGS. This CDR3 comprises 20 residues. With V trimmed by 5 bases and J by 5 bases, 22 bases remained unmatched.

V is TRDV2 and J is TRDJ2; the match to TRDD3 covers 11 bases. The CDR3 is 17 residues long. Looked up from germline, CDR1 is GEAIGNYY and CDR2 is EKD. With 0 bases clipped from V and 0 bases from J, the junction kept 2 bases outside the gene matches. CDR3: CACDTILGDTLTAQLFF. In nucleotides, the CDR3 is TGTGCCTGTGACACCATACTGGGGGATACTTTGACAGCACAACTCTTCTTT.

Turning to this clone: A much larger clonotype is one base distant, so this may be a read error. The gene calls are TRDV3 and TRDJ1, with 9 bases identical to TRDD3. The CDR3 loop spans 19 amino acids. Germline loops: CDR1 TVYSNPD, CDR2 GDNSRS (reference sequence). Unmatched junction bases numbered 25, after V lost 5 bases and J lost 3 bases. CDR3 in DNA: TGTGCCCGTGATTCCTACGGAGGGGATACGACCCCTTACCCCGATAAACTCATCTTT. This encodes CARDSYGGDTTPYPDKLIF. Full variable domain (rest looked up from reference TRDV3 and TRDJ1): CDKVTQSSPDQTVASGSEVVLLCTYDTVYSNPDLFWYRIRPDYSFQFVFYGDNSRSEGADFTQGRFSVKHILTQKAFHLVISPVRTEDSATYYCARDSYGGDTTPYPDKLIFGKGTRVTVEP.

This chain joins TRDV1 and TRDJ1; 7 bases line up with TRDD3. The CDR3 is 22 amino acids. Germline CDR1 reads TSWWSYY; CDR2 reads QGS. The V segment lost 1 base and the J segment 0 bases; nucleotides outside the gene matches: 23. The CDR3 DNA is TGTGCTCTTGGGGAACGCCCTTGGCCTTTTTCGTCGGGGGGATTTTACACCGATAAACTCATCTTT. Translation: CALGERPWPFSSGGFYTDKLIF.

With respect to this clone: Only one base separates this from a far larger clonotype, so it likely reflects a read error. The chain uses TRDV1 and TRDJ1; D is undetermined. Trimming pared 1 base from V and 2 bases from J, leaving 23 bases between. Germline CDR1 is TSWWSYY and CDR2 is QGS. CDR3 length: 19 residues. The CDR3 DNA sequence: TGTGCTCTTGGGGAACCCCCTAATGGTAGGAGGCCCACGACCGATAAACTCATCTTT. It specifies CALGEPPNGRRPTTDKLIF.

In its sample, this clone ranks as medium-sized. This sequence joins TRAV38-2/DV8 and TRDJ1; 10 bases map to TRDD3. The CDR3 sequence is 21 residues long. The V gene end was trimmed by 1 base and the J gene end by 5 bases; junction bases not matched to a gene: 23. The germline V gene has CDR1 TSESDYY and CDR2 QEAYKQQN. The CDR3 is CAYRSTILRVVGDTGFDKLIF. The CDR3 nucleotides are TGTGCTTATAGGAGCACTATCCTACGTGTGGTGGGGGATACAGGTTTTGATAAACTCATCTTT.

This clone is large within its sample. The chain has TRDV2 and TRDJ1; TRDD3 is a possible D gene (6 bases). Trimming took off 0 bases at V and 2 bases at J, with 6 bases between the two ends. Germline CDR1 reads GEAIGNYY; CDR2 reads EKD. The CDR3 contains 13 residues. The CDR3 nucleotides are TGTGCCTGTGACACCTGGGGGACCGATAAACTCATCTTT. Translating gives CACDTWGTDKLIF.

Comment on this clone: It may be a read error: a sequence one base away is much more abundant. Other DNA sequences of this sample code for an identical CDR3. This rearrangement joins TRAV38-2/DV8 to TRDJ1; TRDD3 agrees at 8 bases. The CDR3 totals 17 residues. Germline CDR1 is TSESDYY and CDR2 is QEAYKQQN. V shed 7 bases, J shed 0 bases, and the junction held 14 bases outside the gene matches. This chain's CDR3 is CAYRQRGVLGDTDKLIF. CDR3 coding DNA: TGTGCTTATCGACAACGAGGGGTACTGGGGGACACCGATAAACTCATCTTT.

This clone is categorized as large (0.1 to 1%). The chain couples TRDV2 to TRDJ2; TRDD3 aligns across 7 bases. The CDR3 has 14 residues. With V trimmed by 2 bases and J by 3 bases, 2 bases remained unmatched. The V gene's germline CDR1 is GEAIGNYY and CDR2 EKD. The CDR3 is CACDKWGMTAQLFF. The CDR3 coding sequence is TGTGCCTGTGACAAATGGGGGATGACAGCACAACTCTTCTTT.

This clone rates as large. In the same sample, other DNA sequences code for this CDR3. This chain links TRDV1 with TRDJ1; D is perhaps TRDD2 or TRDD3 (9 bases each). Trimming pared 7 bases from V and 0 bases from J, leaving 39 bases between. The germline CDR1 and CDR2 sequences are TSWWSYY and QGS. This CDR3 contains 23 residues. The CDR3 protein is CALEALPTREWGIDGLYTDKLIF. The CDR3, as DNA: TGTGCTCTTGAGGCCCTTCCTACCCGAGAGTGGGGGATAGATGGGCTTTACACCGATAAACTCATCTTT.

In this sample, this clone is large (0.1 to 1%). The V gene is TRDV2, the J gene TRDJ3; 12 bases match TRDD3. Germline CDR1 is GEAIGNYY and CDR2 is EKD. Unmatched junction bases numbered 5, after V lost 3 bases and J lost 0 bases. The CDR3 length is 19 residues. CDR3 nucleotides: TGTGCCTGTGACGTACTGGGGGATACAGGCTCCTGGGACACCCGACAGATGTTTTTC. Amino acid sequence: CACDVLGDTGSWDTRQMFF.

This clone is labeled medium-sized (0.01 to 0.1%). The same CDR3 is also encoded by other DNA sequences in this sample. The V and J genes are TRDV2 and TRDJ2; unclear D gene. Per the germline V gene, CDR1 is GEAIGNYY and CDR2 is EKD. Trimming took off 0 bases at V and 6 bases at J, with 13 bases between the two ends. The CDR3 loop spans 15 amino acids. The CDR3 DNA reads TGTGCCTGTGACACCGGTAAAGAGGGGTCAGCACAACTCTTCTTT. It encodes CACDTGKEGSAQLFF.

This clone is categorized as medium-sized. The V and J genes are TRDV2 and TRDJ3; 13 nucleotides match TRDD3. Trimming at V came to 1 base and at J to 0 bases, leaving 8 bases not matched to a gene. The CDR3 length is 21 residues. CDR1 GEAIGNYY and CDR2 EKD come from the germline V gene. As DNA, the CDR3 is TGTGCCTGTGACACTCTACTGGGGGATACGCTCAGCTCCTGGGACACCCGACAGATGTTTTTC. Its translation is CACDTLLGDTLSSWDTRQMFF.

This clone was counted a few times. V usage is TRDV2 and J usage is TRDJ3; 8 positions agree with TRDD3. V was clipped by 1 base and J by 0 bases; unmatched bases: 4. The CDR3 is 18 residues long. The germline gives CDR1 GEAIGNYY, CDR2 EKD. The DNA for the CDR3 is TGTGCCTGTGACACGGGATACGCACTCTCCTGGGACACCCGACAGATGTTTTTC. Residues: CACDTGYALSWDTRQMFF.

This clone was seen once. This specimen includes other DNA sequences encoding the same CDR3. The CDR3 here is CAAPRPSYGWETPWDTRQMFF. CDR3 nucleotides: TGTGCAGCCCCCAGGCCTTCCTACGGGTGGGAAACCCCCTGGGACACCCGACAGATGTTTTTC. This chain links TRAV29/DV5 with TRDJ3, with 9 bases identical to TRDD2. V was clipped by 5 bases and J by 2 bases; unmatched bases: 20. The germline V gene encodes CDR1 NSMFDY and CDR2 ISSIKDK. This CDR3 is built from 21 residues.